This T cell receptor beta chain was recovered during a study of identical twins (TCRdb year 2016). About the study as a whole: The study deep-sequenced TCR alpha and beta repertoires from monozygotic twins, unrelated adults of various ages and cord blood to test whether fetal clonotypes persist. Replicate twin experiments were performed at different times using different library preparation protocols to rule out contamination. The full study reports these points: In beta out-of-frame sequences, excess twin sharing was weaker, because having fewer shared sequences lowered the signal-to-noise ratio. In monozygotic twins, out-of-frame TCR alpha sharing was systematically underestimated by recombination models, although the models agreed with sharing between unrelated individuals. Zero-insertion analyses could be partly confounded by invariant T cells such as MAIT and iNKT, although diverse VJ usage argued against such confounding for most clonotypes. Out-of-frame TCR alpha sequences shared between twins showed an excess of low generation-probability sequences compared with coincidental sharing between unrelated individuals. Because the same donors could not be followed over many years, the conclusions depended on cross-sectional statistical analysis. Abundant cord blood beta clonotypes carried fewer insertions; young adult naive repertoires showed a weaker similar trend, while memory repertoires showed none.

Every donor in the study was a healthy Caucasian. The twin cohort consisted of three pairs of female monozygotic twins, all aged about 18 to 29 years. CD4+ and CD8+ T cell populations were isolated with positive isolation kits from Invitrogen. Remarks on this clonotype: Its target antigen remains unknown. No qualities accompany the bases; no much larger clone lies one base away.

For CDR1 and CDR2, the germline V gene lists SGHRS and YFSETQ. Spanning cysteine to phenylalanine, the CDR3 consists of 21 amino acids. Left in the record is the CDR3 DNA by itself, 63 bases read in frame from the first base. Trimming takes 4 bases from V and 3 bases from J, and the germline ends sit 34 bases apart. Library preparation employed 5' RACE. The sequencing machine was an Illumina HiSeq 2000. Template switching introduced a universal primer binding site; the final cDNA contained a unique molecular identifier, enabling accurate counting of TCR cDNA molecules. Specific primers in the conserved constant-segment region were used to synthesize first-strand cDNA for the TCR alpha and beta chains. To control for contamination, every cDNA library was double barcoded, receiving both a SMART-Mk sample barcode and Illumina barcodes. TruSeq adapter sequences, together with Illumina sample barcodes, were added in two successive PCR steps. The TCR alpha and beta cDNA libraries were sequenced on the Illumina HiSeq platform using custom primers. In the authors' own workflow: MiGEC processed the raw reads to extract unique molecular identifiers, while MiXCR was used to determine the CDR3 positions. Recombination models were inferred per individual with the repgenHMM and IGoR tools using an EM algorithm. Shared clonotype analysis was performed with the tcR package in R, normalizing sharing by the product of cloneset sizes. Out-of-frame nonproductive sequences were analyzed to study raw recombination free of thymic and clonal selection effects. TCRdb reprocessing: public reads trimmed at Q25 with fastp, clones called with MiXCR, in-frame beta chains kept. Under each unique CDR3 protein, matching rows form one entry showing the most common genes and DNA. The V and J calls reflect TCRdb's pipeline rather than the authors' work. Here the sample has around 340,000 distinct CDR3 sequences; 9% to 15% occur a single time. The ten most abundant clones make up around 7.2% of the sample.

Separately, the same data were catalogued under a study of yellow fever vaccine responses in identical twins. The second study reports: The authors reported that the T cell response to vaccination in identical twins appeared partly convergent and partly personalized. In the study, vaccine-responding T cell clones were precisely tracked in identical twins.

This TCR was sampled from a woman in her late teens or twenties in good health. The source material was CD8+ T cells sorted from blood. The chain links TRBV5-1 with TRBJ2-5; the D gene is perhaps TRBD1 or TRBD2, each of them matching over 6 bases. Read as DNA, the sequence is TGCGCCAGCAGCCTCACGGGTGGTCGGGCAGGGGACTCACTTGCGAAAGAGACCCAGTACTTC. Translated, this is CASSLTGGRAGDSLAKETQYF.